This TCR beta chain comes out of a study of Graves' ophthalmopathy and Graves' hyperthyroidism. As for the study in general: Sampling took place at initial diagnosis, with peripheral blood obtained before any treatment. Notes on the study in general: As the model predicted ophthalmopathy progression, it achieved a sensitivity of nearly 71% and a specificity of around 76%.

This clonotype was seen ten or more times. Antigen specificity is unknown. Germline V lookup: CDR1 MGHRA, CDR2 YSYEKL. V was shortened by 2 bases and J by 5 bases, with 12 bases between the two germline ends. The CDR3 is 14 amino acids. Amplification of TCR beta CDR3 regions used RNA transcripts. First-round RT-PCR with HTBI primers preceded a second-round multiplex PCR. TCRdb re-called the multiplex PCR reads with MiXCR, one entry per CDR3 protein. Here the sample spans approximately 500,000 distinct CDR3 sequences, roughly 14% being singletons. Orbital computed tomography, together with clinical symptoms, serum thyroxine, TRAb and thyroid ultrasound, was used for diagnosis. PBMCs had their origin in fresh peripheral blood (more than 9.5 ml).

This sequence was found in a woman aged 30 to 39 with Graves' ophthalmopathy. The rearrangement links TRBV4-1 to TRBJ2-5, with a tentative D call TRBD2 (6 bases). Input material: blood. The CDR3, as DNA: TGCGCCAGCAGCCAATCCCAGGAGGGGGAGACCCAGTACTTC. Its translation is CASSQSQEGETQYF.